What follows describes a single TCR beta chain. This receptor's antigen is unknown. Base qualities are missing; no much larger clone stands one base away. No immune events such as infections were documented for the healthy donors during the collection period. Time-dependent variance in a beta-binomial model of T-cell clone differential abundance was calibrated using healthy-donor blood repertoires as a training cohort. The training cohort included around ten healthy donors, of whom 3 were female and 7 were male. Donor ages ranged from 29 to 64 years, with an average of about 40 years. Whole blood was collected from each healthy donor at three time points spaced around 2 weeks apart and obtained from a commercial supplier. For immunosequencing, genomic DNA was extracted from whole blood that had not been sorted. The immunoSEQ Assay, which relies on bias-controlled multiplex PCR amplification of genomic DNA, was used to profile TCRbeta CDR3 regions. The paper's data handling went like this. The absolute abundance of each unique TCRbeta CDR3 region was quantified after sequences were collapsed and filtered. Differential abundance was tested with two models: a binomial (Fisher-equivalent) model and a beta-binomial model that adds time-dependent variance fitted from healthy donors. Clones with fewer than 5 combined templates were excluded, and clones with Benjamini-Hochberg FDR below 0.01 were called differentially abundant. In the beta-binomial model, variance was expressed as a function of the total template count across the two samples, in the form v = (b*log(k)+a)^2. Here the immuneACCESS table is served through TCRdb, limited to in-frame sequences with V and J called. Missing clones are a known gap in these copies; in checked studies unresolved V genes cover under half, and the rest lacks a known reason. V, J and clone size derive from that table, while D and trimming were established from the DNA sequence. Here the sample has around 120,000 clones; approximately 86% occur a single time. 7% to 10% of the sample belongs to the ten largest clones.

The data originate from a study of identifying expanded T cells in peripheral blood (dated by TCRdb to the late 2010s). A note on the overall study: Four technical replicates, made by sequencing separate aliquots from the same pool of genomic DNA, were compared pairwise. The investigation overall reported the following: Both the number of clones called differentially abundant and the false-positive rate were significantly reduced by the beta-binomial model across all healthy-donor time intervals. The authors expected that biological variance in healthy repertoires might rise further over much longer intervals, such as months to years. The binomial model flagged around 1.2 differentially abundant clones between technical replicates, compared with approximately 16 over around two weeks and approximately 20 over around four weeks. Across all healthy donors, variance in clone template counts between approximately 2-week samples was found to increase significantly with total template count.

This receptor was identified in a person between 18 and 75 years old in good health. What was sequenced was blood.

The CDR3 protein is CSVGPGQGFEQYF. The base sequence is TGCAGCGTGGGACCGGGACAGGGTTTCGAGCAGTACTTC. The sequence joins TRBV29-1 to TRBJ2-7; TRBD1 fits 9 bases in the junction. CDR1 SQVTM and CDR2 ANQGSEA are derived from the germline V gene. For this chain, trimming is 6 bases at the V end and 6 bases at the J end, and the number of junction bases without a gene match is 9. The CDR3 holds 13 amino acids from the cysteine to the phenylalanine. The entry retains the CDR3 DNA only, 39 bases that are in frame from base 1.